This T cell receptor beta chain was sequenced during a study of T-cell memory formation after mild COVID-19. To note about this clonotype: Antigen: not known.

5'RACE with constant-segment primers built TCRalpha and TCRbeta cDNA libraries with UMIs. TCRdb ran MiXCR on the 5' RACE reads and lists one entry per CDR3 protein. The sample yields fewer than 250,000 distinct CDR3 sequences, about 11% seen once. V lost 5 bases, J lost 1 base, and 5 bases stayed unmatched. Germline V CDR1 and CDR2: SGHTA, FQGNSA. The CDR3 sequence is 15 residues long. General observations from the study: Most CD4+ clones that shrank were in CM and EM, while CD8+ ones turned up in EMRA.

The sequence was obtained from a man aged 18 to 35 who had mild COVID-19 (a few samples of this study predate the infection). Cell type and time point are not known. V and J are TRBV7-2 and TRBJ1-3; 7 nucleotides match TRBD1. The sequenced sample was PBMCs or a T cell subset sorted from them (not recorded which). The CDR3 DNA reads as TGTGCCAGCAGCACACGACAGGGATCTGGAAACACCATATATTTT. This codes for CASSTRQGSGNTIYF.